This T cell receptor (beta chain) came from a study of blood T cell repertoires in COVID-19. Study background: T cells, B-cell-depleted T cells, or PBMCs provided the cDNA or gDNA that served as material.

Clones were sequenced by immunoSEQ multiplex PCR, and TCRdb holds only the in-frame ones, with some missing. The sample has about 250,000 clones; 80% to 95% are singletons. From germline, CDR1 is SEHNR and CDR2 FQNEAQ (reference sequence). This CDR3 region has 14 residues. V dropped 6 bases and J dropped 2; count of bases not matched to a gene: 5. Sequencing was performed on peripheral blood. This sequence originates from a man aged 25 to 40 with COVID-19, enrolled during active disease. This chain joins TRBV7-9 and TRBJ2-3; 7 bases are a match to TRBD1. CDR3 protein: CASSRTGTTDTQYF. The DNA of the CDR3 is TGTGCCAGCAGTCGGACAGGTACCACAGATACGCAGTATTTT.